The 19 T cell receptor beta chains below were found in one sample sequenced in a study of blood T cell repertoires in COVID-19. Some clones are missing from TCRdb's copy, which holds only in-frame ones; the method was immunoSEQ multiplex PCR. The table lists about 150,000 clones, more than 75% of them singletons. Sequences were obtained from peripheral blood. Source of these receptors: a man in his 60s with acute or convalescent COVID-19.

V usage is TRBV7-8 and J usage is TRBJ2-7, with D possibly TRBD1 on 5 matching bases. The CDR3 sequence is 14 residues long. The germline V gene encodes CDR1 SGHVS and CDR2 FQNEAQ. V was trimmed by 2 bases and J by 5 bases, leaving 13 bases between them. The DNA for the CDR3 is TGTGCCAGCAGCTTAATTGTCAGGGTGGACGAGCAGTACTTC. Its protein product is CASSLIVRVDEQYF.

The rearrangement joins TRBV6-5 to TRBJ2-6, with D unresolved. The CDR3 runs to 15 residues. Trimming removed 0 bases at V and 2 bases at J, with 5 bases between. From germline, CDR1 is MNHEY and CDR2 SVGAGI. The CDR3 sequence is CASSYSRTGANVLTF. The DNA for the CDR3 is TGTGCCAGCAGTTACTCGCGTACTGGGGCCAACGTCCTGACTTTC.

This chain uses TRBV2 with TRBJ2-1; D is perhaps TRBD1 (5 bases). The CDR3 extends over 13 amino acids. Looked up from germline, CDR1 is SNHLY and CDR2 is FYNNEI. The V end lost 6 bases, the J end lost 6 bases, and 12 bases lay between the germline ends. The CDR3 is CASSRQGVNEQFF. DNA for the CDR3: TGTGCCAGCAGCCGGCAAGGGGTCAATGAGCAGTTCTTC.

This chain connects TRBV4-1 to TRBJ2-3, with D maybe TRBD2 (6 bases). Trimming pared 4 bases from V and 1 base from J, leaving 9 bases between. CDR3 size: 14 residues. Germline V gives CDR1 MGHRA, CDR2 YSYEKL. The DNA for the CDR3 is TGCGCCAGCAGCCCTAGGGAGGGCACAGATACGCAGTATTTT. Amino acids: CASSPREGTDTQYF.

The V gene is TRBV5-6, the J gene TRBJ1-2; 9 nucleotides align to TRBD1. Germline CDR1 is SGHDT and CDR2 is YYEEEE. The trim removed 4 bases at V and 8 bases at J, leaving 12 bases unmatched. The CDR3 loop spans 15 amino acids. CDR3 sequence: CASSAAGTGTLGYTF. The CDR3 nucleotides read TGTGCCAGCAGCGCGGCGGGGACAGGGACTTTAGGCTACACCTTC.

The rearrangement links TRBV12-3 or TRBV12-4 to TRBJ2-6; D might be TRBD2 (5 bases). The length of the CDR3 is 11 residues. The V end was cut by 8 bases, the J end by 16 bases, with 15 bases between. Here the CDR3 reads CASREGEKLTF. The CDR3 DNA reads TGTGCCAGCCGAGAGGGAGAGAAACTGACTTTC.

The V and J genes are TRBV5-4 and TRBJ2-5; TRBD1 might be the D (5 bases). Trimming took off 1 base at V and 2 bases at J, with 9 bases between the two ends. Germline-derived CDR1 and CDR2 are SGHNT and YYREEE (reference sequence). The CDR3 contains 14 residues. The DNA for the CDR3 is TGTGCCAGCAGCTTGTGGCAGGGACAAGAGACCCAGTACTTC. Its protein product is CASSLWQGQETQYF. Together with reference TRBV5-4 and TRBJ2-5, the CDR3 gives the full variable domain: ETGVTQSPTHLIKTRGQQVTLRCSSQSGHNTVSWYQQALGQGPQFIFQYYREEENGRGNFPPRFSGLQFPNYSSELNVNALELDDSALYLCASSLWQGQETQYFGPGTRLLVL.

This rearrangement joins TRBV6-6 to TRBJ2-7, with TRBD1 matching over 8 bases. Germline CDR1 reads MNHNY; CDR2 reads SVGAGI (reference sequence). This CDR3 is built from 15 residues. The trim removed 4 bases at V and 1 base at J, leaving 6 bases unmatched. The CDR3 is CASSSANRGSYEQYF. CDR3 bases: TGTGCCAGCAGTTCTGCAAACAGGGGGTCCTACGAGCAGTACTTC.

In this sample, this clone turned up a few times. The chain links TRBV7-6 to TRBJ2-7; 8 bases match TRBD2. The junction had 6 bases not matched to a gene; V was cut back by 5 bases and J by 3 bases. This CDR3 spans 14 amino acids. CDR1 and CDR2 from the germline V gene are SGHVS and FNYEAQ. The CDR3 loop is CASSTGTSGYEQYF. The CDR3 DNA sequence: TGTGCCAGCAGCACCGGGACTAGTGGCTACGAGCAGTACTTC. Looking up the rest from reference TRBV7-6 and TRBJ2-7 gives the full variable domain: GAGVSQSPRYKVTKRGQDVALRCDPISGHVSLYWYRQALGQGPEFLTYFNYEAQQDKSGLPNDRFSAERPEGSISTLTIQRTEQRDSAMYRCASSTGTSGYEQYFGPGTRLTVT.

To note about this clone: Other DNA sequences of this sample code for an identical CDR3. The genes are TRBV5-1 and TRBJ2-7, with TRBD1 matching 7 bases. The germline V gene has CDR1 SGHRS and CDR2 YFSETQ. With 3 bases clipped from V and 2 bases from J, the junction kept 8 bases outside the gene matches. The CDR3 runs 15 residues. The CDR3 spells CASSSPWTGTYEQYF. The CDR3 region has the DNA TGCGCCAGCAGCTCCCCATGGACAGGAACCTACGAGCAGTACTTC.

V is TRBV6-5 and J is TRBJ2-7, with TRBD1 matching over 10 bases. V was clipped by 4 bases and J by 3 bases; unmatched bases: 3. There are 14 residues in the CDR3. CDR1 is MNHEY and CDR2 is SVGAGI in the germline V gene. The CDR3 sequence is CASSSGTGVYEQYF. The CDR3 DNA reads as TGTGCCAGCAGTTCCGGGACAGGGGTCTACGAGCAGTACTTC.

The table lists this clone with a count of one. This chain joins TRBV30 and TRBJ1-2, with TRBD1 as a possible D gene (5 bases). The germline V gene encodes CDR1 GTSNPN and CDR2 SVGIG (reference sequence). The CDR3 has 13 residues. V lost 5 bases and J lost 4, with 14 bases in between. The CDR3 DNA is TGTGCCTGGGGGAGGGGCAGCATCTATGGCTACACCTTC. It translates to CAWGRGSIYGYTF.

This clone was seen more than once but under ten times. V usage is TRBV6-5 and J usage is TRBJ2-5; 8 positions match TRBD2. The V segment lost 2 bases and the J segment 4 bases; nucleotides outside the gene matches: 0. The V gene's germline CDR1 is MNHEY and CDR2 SVGAGI. This CDR3 has 13 residues. The CDR3 here is CASSYAGGETQYF. The CDR3 region has the DNA TGTGCCAGCAGTTACGCGGGAGGAGAGACCCAGTACTTC.

The chain joins TRBV7-6 to TRBJ1-1, with TRBD1 identical over 7 bases. This CDR3 has 12 amino acids. V shed 5 bases and J 7 bases; nucleotides not matched to a gene: 4. Germline lookup yields CDR1 SGHVS and CDR2 FNYEAQ. CDR3 sequence: CASSPGGHEAFF. The CDR3 coding sequence is TGTGCCAGCAGCCCAGGGGGGCATGAAGCTTTCTTT.

This clone has just one count. The chain carries TRBV5-6 and TRBJ2-7; no definite D call. With 2 bases removed from V and 6 bases from J, the gap between germline ends came to 15 bases. Germline V gives CDR1 SGHDT, CDR2 YYEEEE. The CDR3 extends over 14 amino acids. DNA of the CDR3: TGTGCCAGCAGCTTCGCCAGCGAGGCGCTCGAGCAGTACTTC. It yields the protein CASSFASEALEQYF.

The chain uses TRBV9 and TRBJ1-4; weak D call: TRBD1 (5 bases). Trimming left V 4 bases short and J 5 bases short, with 15 bases between. The CDR3 has 15 amino acids. The germline V gene encodes CDR1 SGDLS and CDR2 YYNGEE. The chain's CDR3 is CASSLGRGPNEKLFF. DNA of the CDR3: TGTGCCAGCAGCCTAGGGAGGGGCCCGAATGAAAAACTGTTTTTT. The variable domain in full, completed from reference TRBV9 and TRBJ1-4, reads DSGVTQTPKHLITATGQRVTLRCSPRSGDLSVYWYQQSLDQGLQFLIQYYNGEERAKGNILERFSAQQFPDLHSELNLSSLELGDSALYFCASSLGRGPNEKLFFGSGTQLSVL.

DNA of the CDR3: TGTGCCAGCAGACGCCCCCGGGGGGCCTACGAGCAGTACTTC. This sequence encodes CASRRPRGAYEQYF. The chain has TRBV5-8 and TRBJ2-7; 7 bases fit TRBD2. J gave up 2 bases and V 5 bases, and 7 bases lay outside the gene matches. CDR1 and CDR2 (germline): SGHTS, YDEGEE. The CDR3 totals 14 residues. The whole variable domain, filled in from reference TRBV5-8 and TRBJ2-7, reads EAGVTQSPTHLIKTRGQQATLRCSPISGHTSVYWYQQALGLGLQFLLWYDEGEERNRGNFPPRFSGRQFPNYSSELNVNALELEDSALYLCASRRPRGAYEQYFGPGTRLTVT.

The chain couples TRBV6-2 or TRBV6-3 to TRBJ1-5; D is undetermined. V shed 0 bases and J shed 4 bases, with 7 bases lying between them. The CDR3 sequence is 14 residues long. The V gene's germline CDR1 is MNHEY and CDR2 SVGEGT. CDR3 region: CASSYSTGNQPQHF. The DNA for the CDR3 is TGTGCCAGCAGTTACTCGACGGGAAATCAGCCCCAGCATTTT.

The chain is built from TRBV3-1 (or the pseudogene TRBV3-2) and TRBJ2-5; TRBD2 agrees at 7 bases. CDR3 length equals 16 residues. The germline V gene has CDR1 LGHDT and CDR2 YNNKEL (reference sequence). J gave up 3 bases and V 1 base, and 8 bases lay outside the gene matches. The DNA for the CDR3 is TGTGCCAGCAGCCAAGGGGGACTACTCGGGGAAGAGACCCAGTACTTC. Translating gives CASSQGGLLGEETQYF.